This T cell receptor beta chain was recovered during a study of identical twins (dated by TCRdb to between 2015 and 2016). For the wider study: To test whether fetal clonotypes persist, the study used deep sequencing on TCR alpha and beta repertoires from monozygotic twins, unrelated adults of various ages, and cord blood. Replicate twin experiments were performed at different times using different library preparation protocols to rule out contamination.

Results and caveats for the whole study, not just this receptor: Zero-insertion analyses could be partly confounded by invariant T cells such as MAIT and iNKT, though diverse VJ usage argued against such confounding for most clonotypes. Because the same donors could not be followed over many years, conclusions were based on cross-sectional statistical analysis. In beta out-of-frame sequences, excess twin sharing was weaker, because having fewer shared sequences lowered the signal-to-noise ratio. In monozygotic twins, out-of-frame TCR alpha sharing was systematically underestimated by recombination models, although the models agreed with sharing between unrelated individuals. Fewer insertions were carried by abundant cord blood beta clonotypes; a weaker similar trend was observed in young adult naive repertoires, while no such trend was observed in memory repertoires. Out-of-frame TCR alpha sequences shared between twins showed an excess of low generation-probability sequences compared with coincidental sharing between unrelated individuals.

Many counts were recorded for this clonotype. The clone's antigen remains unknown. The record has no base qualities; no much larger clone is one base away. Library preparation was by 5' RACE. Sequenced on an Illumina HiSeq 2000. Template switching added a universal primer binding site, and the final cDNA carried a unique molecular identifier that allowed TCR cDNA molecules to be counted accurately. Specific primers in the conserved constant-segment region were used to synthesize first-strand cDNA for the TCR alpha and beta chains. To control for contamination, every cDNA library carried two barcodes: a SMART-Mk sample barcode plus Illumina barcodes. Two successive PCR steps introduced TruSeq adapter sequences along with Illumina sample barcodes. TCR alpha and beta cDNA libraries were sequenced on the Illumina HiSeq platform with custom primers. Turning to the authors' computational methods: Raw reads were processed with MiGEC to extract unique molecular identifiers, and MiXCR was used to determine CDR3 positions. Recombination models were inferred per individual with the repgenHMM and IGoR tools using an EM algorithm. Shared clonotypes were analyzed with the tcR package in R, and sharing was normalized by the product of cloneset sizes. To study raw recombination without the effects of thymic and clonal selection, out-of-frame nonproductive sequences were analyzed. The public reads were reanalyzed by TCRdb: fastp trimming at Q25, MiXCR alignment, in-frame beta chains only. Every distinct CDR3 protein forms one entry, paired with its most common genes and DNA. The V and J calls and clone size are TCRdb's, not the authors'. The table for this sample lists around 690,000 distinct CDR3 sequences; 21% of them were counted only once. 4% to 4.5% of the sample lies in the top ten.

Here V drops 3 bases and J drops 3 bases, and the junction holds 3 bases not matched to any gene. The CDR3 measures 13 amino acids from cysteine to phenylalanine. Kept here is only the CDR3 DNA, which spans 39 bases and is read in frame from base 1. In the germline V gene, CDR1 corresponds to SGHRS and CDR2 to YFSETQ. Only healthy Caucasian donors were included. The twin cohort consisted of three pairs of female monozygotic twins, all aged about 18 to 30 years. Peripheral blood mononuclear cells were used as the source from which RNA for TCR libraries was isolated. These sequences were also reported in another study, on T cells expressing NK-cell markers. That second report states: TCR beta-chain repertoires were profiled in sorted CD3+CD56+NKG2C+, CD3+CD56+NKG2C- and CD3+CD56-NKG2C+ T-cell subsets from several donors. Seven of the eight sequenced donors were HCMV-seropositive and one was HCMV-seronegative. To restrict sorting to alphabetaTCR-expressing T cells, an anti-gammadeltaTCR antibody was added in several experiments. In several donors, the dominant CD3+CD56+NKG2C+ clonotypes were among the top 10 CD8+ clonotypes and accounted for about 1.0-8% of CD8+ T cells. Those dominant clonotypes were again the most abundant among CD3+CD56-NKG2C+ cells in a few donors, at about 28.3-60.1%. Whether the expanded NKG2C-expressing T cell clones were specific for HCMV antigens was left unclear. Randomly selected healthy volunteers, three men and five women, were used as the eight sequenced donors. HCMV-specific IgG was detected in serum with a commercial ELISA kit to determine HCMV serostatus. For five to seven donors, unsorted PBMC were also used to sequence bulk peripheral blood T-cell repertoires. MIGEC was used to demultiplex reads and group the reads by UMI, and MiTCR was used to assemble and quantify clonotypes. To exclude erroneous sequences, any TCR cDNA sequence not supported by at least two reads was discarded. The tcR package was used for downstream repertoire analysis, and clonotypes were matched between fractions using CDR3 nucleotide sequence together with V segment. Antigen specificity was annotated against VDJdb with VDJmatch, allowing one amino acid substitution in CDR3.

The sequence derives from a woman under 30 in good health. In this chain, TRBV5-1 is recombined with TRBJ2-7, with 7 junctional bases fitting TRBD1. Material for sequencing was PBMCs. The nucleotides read TGCGCCAGCAGCTCCACAGGGGACTACGAGCAGTACTTC. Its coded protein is CASSSTGDYEQYF.